These T cell receptor beta chains were read from a single sample in a study of beta chain features in type 1 diabetes. Here immunoSEQ multiplex PCR was the method, and the copy in TCRdb shows in-frame clones only, minus some. This table holds roughly 340,000 clones, roughly 13% found once. Sample: naive CD4+ T cells from blood. The receptors originated from a young woman with type 1 diabetes. Both conserved end residues are part of each CDR3. A D gene is named only where the DNA matches it firmly. Clone size is given for some rows only: seen once, a few or many times, or a class if the clone is expanded.

cdr3_nt cdr3_aa v_call clone_size d_call j_call
TGTGCCAGCAGCTTTTGGGCCACCTCTGGGGCCAACGTCCTGACTTTC CASSFWATSGANVLTF TRBV7-2 . . TRBJ2-6
TGTGCCAGCAGCCTTGGACAGAAGAACACTGAAGCTTTCTTT CASSLGQKNTEAFF TRBV27 . . TRBJ1-1
TGTGCCAGCAGCCCTACCTCACGCAGGGGCCAATCGGGTGGCTACACCTTC CASSPTSRRGQSGGYTF TRBV5-4 . . TRBJ1-2
TGTGCCAGCTCACCACCGATGAGGGGGACCCTCGAAGCTTTCTTT CASSPPMRGTLEAFF TRBV18 . . TRBJ1-1
TGCGCCAGCAGTCATCACCACGGGTACGAGCAGTACTTC CASSHHHGYEQYF TRBV23-1 . . TRBJ2-7
TGTGCCAGCAGCCCGGGACAGGGGATCCCCAGCTACACCTTC CASSPGQGIPSYTF TRBV7-9 . TRBD1 TRBJ1-2
TGTGCCAGCAGTTACTCGACCGGGGGGGACTATGGCTACACCTTC CASSYSTGGDYGYTF TRBV6-5 . . TRBJ1-2
TGTGCCAGCAGCTTAGCGACAGGGGGAAATCAGCCCCAGCATTTT CASSLATGGNQPQHF TRBV7-2 few TRBD1 TRBJ1-5
TGTGCCAGTAGTCGGTCAATTAACAATGAGCAGTTCTTC CASSRSINNEQFF TRBV19 . . TRBJ2-1
TGTGCCAGCAGTCTAGACAGGGGCGCAAGGGCTTTCTTT CASSLDRGARAFF TRBV28 few TRBD1 TRBJ1-1
TGTGCCAGCAGCCCAGGGACAGATACGCAGTATTTT CASSPGTDTQYF TRBV11-2 . . TRBJ2-3
TGTGCCAGCAGCGGGCGGGGGACTGGGGCCAACGTCCTGACTTTC CASSGRGTGANVLTF TRBV7-9 . TRBD2 TRBJ2-6
TGTGCCAGCAGCCTCCCCTCGGCTGGACTAGCGGGAGTAAACACCGGGGAGCTGTTTTTT CASSLPSAGLAGVNTGELFF TRBV9 few TRBD2 TRBJ2-2
TGTGCCAGCAGTTCCCCCGGGACAGCCTATGGCTACACCTTC CASSSPGTAYGYTF TRBV28 . TRBD1 TRBJ1-2
TGTGCCAGCAGCCCACACGGGACAACTAGGGAGCAGTACTTC CASSPHGTTREQYF TRBV7-3 . . TRBJ2-7
TGTGCCAGCAGTACCGGACAGGGGGACGGCTATGGCTACACCTTC CASSTGQGDGYGYTF TRBV6-5 . TRBD1 TRBJ1-2
TGTGCCAGCAGCTTGGGTCCCACAGGGGGCGAGACCCAGTACTTC CASSLGPTGGETQYF TRBV5-4 few TRBD1 TRBJ2-5